These 16 T cell receptor beta chains share one sample of origin, sequenced in a study of shared clonotypes between healthy human individuals. Produced via immunoSEQ multiplex PCR; TCRdb's table is partial and in-frame only. The sample lists approximately 650,000 clones; roughly 95% were seen once. In the naive CD8 group, cells lacked CD45RO and were positively selected for CCR7, so terminally differentiated effector memory CD45RA+ cells were left out. Specimen: naive CD8+ T cells sorted from blood. The receptors were gathered from a woman aged 25-40 years in good health.

The chain combines TRBV9 with TRBJ2-5; D is possibly TRBD1 (6 bases). Between the trimmed V and J ends, which lost 5 bases and 2 bases, there was a span of 13 bases. CDR1 and CDR2 from the germline V gene are SGDLS and YYNGEE. The CDR3 runs to 14 residues. The CDR3 protein is CASSKQGIQETQYF. DNA of the CDR3: TGTGCCAGCAGTAAACAGGGAATTCAAGAGACCCAGTACTTC.

V is TRBV4-1 and J is TRBJ2-3; unclear D gene. The germline V and J ends were trimmed by 0 bases and 3 bases, with 10 bases remaining between them. The CDR3 contains 15 residues. CDR1 and CDR2 (germline): MGHRA, YSYEKL. CDR3: CASSQELPKTDTQYF. The CDR3 DNA sequence: TGCGCCAGCAGCCAAGAACTTCCTAAGACAGATACGCAGTATTTT.

This clone was found once. The chain is built from TRBV27 and TRBJ1-1; tentative D call: TRBD1 (6 bases). The V end was cut by 3 bases, the J end by 0 bases, with 11 bases between. The germline gives CDR1 MNHEY, CDR2 SMNVEV (reference sequence). The CDR3 runs to 15 residues. The CDR3 protein is CASSFEGHMNTEAFF. DNA for the CDR3: TGTGCCAGCAGTTTCGAGGGACATATGAACACTGAAGCTTTCTTT.

The rearrangement joins TRBV19 to TRBJ2-3; TRBD2 matches at 7 bases. The CDR3 covers 15 residues. Germline CDR1 LNHDA, CDR2 SQIVND (reference sequence). Trimming at V came to 1 base and at J to 1 base, leaving 2 bases not matched to a gene. The CDR3 sequence: CASSIGAGGTDTQYF. CDR3 nucleotides: TGTGCCAGTAGTATAGGCGCGGGGGGCACAGATACGCAGTATTTT.

The chain is built from TRBV9 and TRBJ2-1; either TRBD1 or TRBD2 may fit D (5 bases each). CDR1 and CDR2 (germline): SGDLS, YYNGEE. The length of the CDR3 is 12 residues. V was clipped by 3 bases and J by 15 bases, with 16 bases between them. CDR3 nucleotides: TGTGCCAGCAGCGGGGACGCGGACGTGGTGTTCTTC. It codes for CASSGDADVVFF.

Concerning this clone itself: Other nucleotide sequences in the sample specify the same CDR3. J is TRBJ1-2 and V is TRBV5-4; maybe TRBD1 (5 bases). Germline V gene data show CDR1 as SGHNT and CDR2 as YYREEE (reference sequence). Trimming removed 5 bases at V and 7 bases at J, with 12 bases between. The CDR3 consists of 12 residues. The CDR3 sequence: CASRIPGGGYTF. CDR3 in DNA: TGTGCCAGCAGGATACCCGGGGGTGGCTACACCTTC.

The CDR3 sequence: CASSLQGYTEAFF. CDR3 sequence (DNA): TGTGCCAGCAGTCTACAGGGCTACACTGAAGCTTTCTTT. The chain combines TRBV6-5 with TRBJ1-1, with D tentatively TRBD1 (6 bases). The V end was cut by 5 bases, the J end by 3 bases, with 10 bases between. The germline CDR1 and CDR2 sequences are MNHEY and SVGAGI. The length of the CDR3 is 13 residues.

The rearrangement joins TRBV27 to TRBJ2-1; maybe TRBD2 (5 bases). The CDR3 loop spans 16 amino acids. Germline V gene sequence: CDR1 MNHEY, CDR2 SMNVEV (reference sequence). The V and J ends lost 3 bases and 2 bases respectively, with 14 bases between them. This CDR3 reads CASSLGSSGTYNEQFF. The CDR3 region has the DNA TGTGCCAGCAGTTTGGGTTCCAGCGGAACCTACAATGAGCAGTTCTTC.

The chain's CDR3 is CASSLLPLGGPNYGYTF. The CDR3 DNA reads as TGTGCCAGCAGTTTATTGCCTCTAGGGGGACCCAACTATGGCTACACCTTC. The chain is built from TRBV28 and TRBJ1-2; D possibly corresponds to TRBD1 (6 bases). Germline CDR1 and CDR2: MDHEN and SYDVKM. Trimming pared 1 base from V and 2 bases from J, leaving 17 bases between. The CDR3 contains 17 residues.

The rearrangement links TRBV2 to TRBJ2-3, with 7 bases fitting TRBD2. From germline, CDR1 is SNHLY and CDR2 FYNNEI. Unmatched junction bases numbered 11, after V lost 6 bases and J lost 5 bases. The CDR3 is made up of 15 amino acids. The CDR3 bases are TGTGCCAGCAGCGCTGATGCGGGAGTCGTAGATACGCAGTATTTT. Its protein product is CASSADAGVVDTQYF.

The CDR3 bases are TGTGCCAGCAGCGTAGGACAGGGGCTTCTTGGCTCCTACGAGCAGTACTTC. It yields the protein CASSVGQGLLGSYEQYF. The rearrangement links TRBV9 to TRBJ2-7; 8 bases fit TRBD1. This CDR3 comprises 17 residues. V trimming: 0 bases; J trimming: 0 bases; junction bases outside the gene matches: 8. Germline V gene sequence: CDR1 SGDLS, CDR2 YYNGEE.

The chain couples TRBV6-5 to TRBJ1-2, with 9 bases lining up with TRBD1. The CDR3 runs to 14 residues. Germline CDR1 is MNHEY and CDR2 is SVGAGI. Trimming cost V 0 bases and J 7 bases; bases outside gene matches: 3. CDR3 nucleotide sequence: TGTGCCAGCAGTTACTCACAGGGGGCTCTTGGCTACACCTTC. Residues: CASSYSQGALGYTF.

This rearrangement joins TRBV6-5 to TRBJ2-1, with D possibly being TRBD1 (5 bases). Between the trimmed V and J ends, which lost 0 bases and 6 bases, there was a span of 12 bases. Per the germline V gene, CDR1 is MNHEY and CDR2 is SVGAGI. The CDR3 extends over 15 amino acids. The CDR3 coding sequence is TGTGCCAGCAGTTACTCACCAGGACACGGCAATGAGCAGTTCTTC. The encoded protein is CASSYSPGHGNEQFF.

The rearrangement uses TRBV10-1 and TRBJ2-1; D perhaps matches TRBD2 (5 bases). CDR3 size: 15 residues. V was shortened by 5 bases and J by 0 bases, with 11 bases between the two germline ends. The germline gives CDR1 WNHNN, CDR2 SYGVQD (reference sequence). Written as DNA, the CDR3 is TGCGCCAGCAGTACCAGCGGTAGCTCCTACAATGAGCAGTTCTTC. It yields the protein CASSTSGSSYNEQFF.

The V call is TRBV5-1, the J call TRBJ1-1; no clear D. CDR3 length equals 14 residues. Germline V CDR1 and CDR2: SGHRS, YFSETQ. Trimming removed 2 bases at V and 0 bases at J, with 8 bases between. As DNA, the CDR3 is TGCGCCAGCAGCTTTGCCAGCATGAACACTGAAGCTTTCTTT. This gives the protein CASSFASMNTEAFF. Complete variable domain (other parts from reference TRBV5-1 and TRBJ1-1): KAGVTQTPRYLIKTRGQQVTLSCSPISGHRSVSWYQQTPGQGLQFLFEYFSETQRNKGNFPGRFSGRQFSNSRSEMNVSTLELGDSALYLCASSFASMNTEAFFGQGTRLTVV.

The chain has TRBV9 and TRBJ2-7; tentatively, D is TRBD1 or TRBD2 (6 bases each). Per the germline V gene, CDR1 is SGDLS and CDR2 is YYNGEE. V gave up 3 bases and J gave up 6 bases, with 25 bases separating them. CDR3 size: 17 residues. CDR3 region: CASSAPKHGGPAGEQYF. The CDR3 nucleotides read TGTGCCAGCAGCGCCCCAAAACATGGGGGGCCCGCTGGCGAGCAGTACTTC.